This T cell receptor beta chain emerged from a study of read filtering for tumor transcriptome and immune sequencing. The CDR3 runs 13 residues. The ends were cut back, 5 bases at V and 5 bases at J, with 11 bases in the middle. Germline assignment: CDR1 SNHLY and CDR2 FYNNEI. This library used around 400 ng RNA and molecular barcoded adaptors spanning alpha/delta and beta/gamma chains. A single record per CDR3 protein comes from TCRdb applying MiXCR to the reads. The sample shows approximately 58,000 distinct CDR3 sequences, 20% to 25% of them seen only once. The TCR sequence derives from a donor over 35 with multiple myeloma. Sequencing was performed on a population of CD138-negative cells sorted from bone marrow. This chain joins TRBV2 and TRBJ2-3; D gene ambiguous. CDR3 sequence reads: CASSSAALDTQYF. CDR3 DNA sequence: TGTGCCAGCAGTAGCGCGGCATTAGATACGCAGTATTTT.